Each of the 3 T cell receptor beta chains below was sequenced from the same sample in a study of glioma-infiltrating T cells after dendritic cell vaccination. Sequencing used immunoSEQ multiplex PCR; TCRdb keeps in-frame clones, though not all of them. The sample has 91,000 or so clones, over 80% seen once. The time point: after dendritic cell vaccination, including at tumor progression/relapse. The starting material was blood, obtained after dendritic cell vaccination. The receptors originated from a human donor with glioblastoma.

The chain is built from TRBV18 and TRBJ2-1, with 9 bases identical to TRBD1. This CDR3 has 15 amino acids. Germline V lookup: CDR1 KGHSH, CDR2 LQKENI. J lost 7 bases, V lost 3 bases, and 7 bases had no gene match. Written as DNA, the CDR3 is TGTGCCAGCTCACCCCGACAGGGGGTTTGGAATGAGCAGTTCTTC. Amino acid sequence: CASSPRQGVWNEQFF.

V and J are TRBV4-1 and TRBJ2-1; TRBD1 agrees at 7 bases. The CDR3 loop spans 15 amino acids. Losses at the gene ends were 4 bases for V and 6 bases for J; bases not matched to a gene: 9. Germline CDR1 MGHRA, CDR2 YSYEKL. In DNA, the CDR3 is TGCGCCAGCAGCCCAGACGTCGGGACAGTCAATGAGCAGTTCTTC. Encoded protein: CASSPDVGTVNEQFF.

This clone was picked up one time. This rearrangement joins TRBV30 to TRBJ1-1; tentative D call: TRBD1 (5 bases). Germline CDR1 GTSNPN, CDR2 SVGIG (reference sequence). The CDR3 is made up of 12 amino acids. V gave up 4 bases and J gave up 6 bases, with 12 bases separating them. CDR3 bases: TGTGCCTGGAATAGGGGCTTCTCTGAAGCTTTCTTT. It codes for CAWNRGFSEAFF.